The clone carrying this T cell receptor beta chain was picked up a small number of times. The antigen remains unidentified. Donors were systemically healthy Caucasian individuals from Russia aged about 6 to 100 years. The data belong to a study of blood T cells in healthy people across ages. Across the whole study: Template-switching capture recovered about one barcoded beta molecule per two T cells.

Points from the study as a whole: Estimated diversity that came from one million T cells was considered an underestimate.

Then a second PCR, running roughly 7 to 11 cycles, was carried out with a sample-barcoded 5' primer and a J-beta primer mix. Every molecule of cDNA carried a tag from a template-switch adaptor with 12 random nucleotides. TCRdb re-analysed the 5' RACE reads in MiXCR, keeping a single row per CDR3 protein. The sample lists 1,500,000 or so distinct CDR3 sequences; approximately 59% were seen once. V was pared by 5 bases and J by 5 bases, with 6 bases of the junction left unmatched. Germline V CDR1 and CDR2: LGHDT, YNNKEL (reference sequence). The CDR3 is made up of 14 amino acids. Specimen: blood. The TCR originated in a man between 18 and 29 years old in good health. The chain combines TRBV3-1 with TRBJ1-2, with TRBD1 matching 9 bases. CDR3 sequence (DNA): TGTGCCAGCAGCTGGGACAGGGATGCGTATGGCTACACCTTC. Translation: CASSWDRDAYGYTF.